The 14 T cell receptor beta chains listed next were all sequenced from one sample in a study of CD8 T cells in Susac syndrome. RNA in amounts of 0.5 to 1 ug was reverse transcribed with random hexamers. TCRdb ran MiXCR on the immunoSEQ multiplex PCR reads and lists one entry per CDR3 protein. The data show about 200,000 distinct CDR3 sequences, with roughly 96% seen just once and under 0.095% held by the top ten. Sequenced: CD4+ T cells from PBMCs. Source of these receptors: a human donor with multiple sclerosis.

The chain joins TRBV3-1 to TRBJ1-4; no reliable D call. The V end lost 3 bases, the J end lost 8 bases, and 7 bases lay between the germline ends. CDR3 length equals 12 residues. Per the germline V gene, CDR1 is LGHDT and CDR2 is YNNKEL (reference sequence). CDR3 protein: CASSQGGEKLFF. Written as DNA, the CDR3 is TGTGCCAGCAGCCAGGGAGGAGAAAAACTGTTTTTT.

This CDR3 reads CATSDMGRNEQFF. Written as DNA, the CDR3 is TGTGCCACCAGTGACATGGGAAGGAATGAGCAGTTCTTC. The chain combines TRBV24-1 with TRBJ2-1; unclear D gene. V was shortened by 4 bases and J by 7 bases, with 10 bases between the two germline ends. The germline V gene has CDR1 KGHDR and CDR2 SFDVKD. This CDR3 is 13 amino acids long.

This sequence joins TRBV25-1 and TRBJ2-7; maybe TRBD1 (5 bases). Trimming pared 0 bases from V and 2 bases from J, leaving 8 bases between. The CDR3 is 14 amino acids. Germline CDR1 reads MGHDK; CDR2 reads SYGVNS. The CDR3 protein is CASSEYRAAYEQYF. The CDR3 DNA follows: TGTGCCAGCAGTGAATACAGGGCGGCCTACGAGCAGTACTTC.

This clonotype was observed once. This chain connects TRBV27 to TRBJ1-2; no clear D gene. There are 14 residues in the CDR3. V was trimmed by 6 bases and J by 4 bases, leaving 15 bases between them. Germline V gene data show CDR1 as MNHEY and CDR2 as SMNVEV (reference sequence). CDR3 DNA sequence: TGTGCCAGCAGGGATCTTCGGGCAGCCTATGGCTACACCTTC. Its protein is CASRDLRAAYGYTF.

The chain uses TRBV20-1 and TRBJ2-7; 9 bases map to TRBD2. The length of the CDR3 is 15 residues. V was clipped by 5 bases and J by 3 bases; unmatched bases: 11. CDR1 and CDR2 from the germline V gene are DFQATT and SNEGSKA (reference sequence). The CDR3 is CSASQPASGDYEQYF. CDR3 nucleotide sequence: TGCAGTGCTTCCCAGCCGGCTAGCGGGGACTACGAGCAGTACTTC.

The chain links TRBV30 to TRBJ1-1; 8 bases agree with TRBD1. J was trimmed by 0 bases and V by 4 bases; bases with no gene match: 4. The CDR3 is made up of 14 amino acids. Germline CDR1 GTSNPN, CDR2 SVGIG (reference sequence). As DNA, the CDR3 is TGTGCCTGGAATCAGGGGGCCGTGAACACTGAAGCTTTCTTT. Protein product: CAWNQGAVNTEAFF.

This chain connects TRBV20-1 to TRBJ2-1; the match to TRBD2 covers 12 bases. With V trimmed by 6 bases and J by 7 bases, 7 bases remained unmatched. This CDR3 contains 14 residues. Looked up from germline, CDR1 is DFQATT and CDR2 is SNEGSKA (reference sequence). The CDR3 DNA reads TGCAGTGCGAAGGGACTAGCGGGCGTAAATGAGCAGTTCTTC. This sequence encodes CSAKGLAGVNEQFF.

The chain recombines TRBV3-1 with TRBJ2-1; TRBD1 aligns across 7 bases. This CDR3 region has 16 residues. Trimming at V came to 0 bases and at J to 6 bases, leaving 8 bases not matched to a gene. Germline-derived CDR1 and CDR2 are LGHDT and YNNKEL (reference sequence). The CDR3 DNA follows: TGTGCCAGCAGCCAAGATGGGAACAGGGGAACCAATGAGCAGTTCTTC. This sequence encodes CASSQDGNRGTNEQFF.

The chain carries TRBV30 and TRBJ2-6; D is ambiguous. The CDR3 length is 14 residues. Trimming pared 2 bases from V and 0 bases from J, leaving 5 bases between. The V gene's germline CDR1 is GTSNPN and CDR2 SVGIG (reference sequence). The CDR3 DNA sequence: TGTGCCTGGAGTAGGGCCTCTGGGGCCAACGTCCTGACTTTC. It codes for CAWSRASGANVLTF.

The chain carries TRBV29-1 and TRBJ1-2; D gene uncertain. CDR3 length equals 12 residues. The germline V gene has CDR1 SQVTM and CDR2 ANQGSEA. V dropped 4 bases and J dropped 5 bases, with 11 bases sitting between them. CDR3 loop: CSVVKGDYGYTF. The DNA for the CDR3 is TGCAGCGTTGTCAAGGGCGATTATGGCTACACCTTC.

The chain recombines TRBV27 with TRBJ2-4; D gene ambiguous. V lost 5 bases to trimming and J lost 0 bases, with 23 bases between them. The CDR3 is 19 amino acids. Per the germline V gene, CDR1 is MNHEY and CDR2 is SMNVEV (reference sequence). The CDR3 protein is CASSVPRRQASLAKNIQYF. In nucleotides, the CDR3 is TGTGCCAGCAGTGTCCCACGTCGGCAGGCGAGCCTAGCCAAAAACATTCAGTACTTC.

CDR3 nucleotide sequence: TGCAGCGTTGAAGATCAAACGTATGGCTACACCTTC. Residues: CSVEDQTYGYTF. This chain connects TRBV29-1 to TRBJ1-2, with D unresolved. Trimming shortened V by 0 bases and J by 5 bases, and 7 bases separated the two germline ends. The V gene's germline CDR1 is SQVTM and CDR2 ANQGSEA. The CDR3 is 12 residues long.

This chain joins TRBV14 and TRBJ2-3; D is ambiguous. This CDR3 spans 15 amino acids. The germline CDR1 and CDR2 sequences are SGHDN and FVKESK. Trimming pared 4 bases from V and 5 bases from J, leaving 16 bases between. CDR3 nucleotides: TGTGCCAGCAGCCCCCGAGGAAGGTGGGGAGATACGCAGTATTTT. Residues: CASSPRGRWGDTQYF.

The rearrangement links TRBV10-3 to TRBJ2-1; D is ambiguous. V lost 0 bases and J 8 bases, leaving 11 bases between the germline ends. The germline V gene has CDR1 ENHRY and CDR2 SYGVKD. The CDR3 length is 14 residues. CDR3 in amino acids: CAISESSLGDEQFF. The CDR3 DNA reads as TGTGCCATCAGTGAGTCGTCCTTGGGCGATGAGCAGTTCTTC.